The entry below gives a single TCR beta chain sequence along with its context. Its recognized antigen is unknown. Base qualities are not provided; no much larger clone lies one nucleotide away. This record belongs to a study of control samples from healthy donors and cancer patients (dated by TCRdb to about 2020). Library prep was done by the immunoSEQ multiplex PCR assay. TCRdb provides this immuneACCESS table in a form limited to in-frame rearrangements. Some clones are lacking; in checked studies, under half of them reflect an unresolved V gene, and why the rest are absent is not known. The sample contains some 90,000 clones, approximately 90% of them found a single time. The ten most abundant clones make up approximately 1% of the sample. From the cysteine through the phenylalanine, the CDR3 covers 15 amino acids. Only the CDR3 region is kept as DNA, spanning 45 bases read in frame from base 1. Relative to germline, V is 0 bases shorter and J is 8 bases shorter, with 12 bases between their ends. CDR1 and CDR2, per the germline V gene, are SGHRS and YFSETQ.

This receptor chain uses TRBV5-1 and TRBJ1-6; TRBD1 is a possible D gene, resting on 5 matching bases. The sequencing sample was made of blood. This TCR was sampled from a woman in her twenties or thirties in good health. CDR3 region: CASSLARDLDSPLHF. DNA sequence: TGCGCCAGCAGCTTGGCCCGGGACCTCGATTCACCCCTCCACTTT.